This T cell receptor (beta chain) was documented in a study of T cells in women clearing cervical HPV infection. Points from the study as a whole: Cases carried less TRBV6-7 than controls: 0.11% versus 0.16%. Each sample's T-cell count was unknown, possibly confounding richness.

Germline assignment: CDR1 DFQATT and CDR2 SNEGSKA (reference sequence). The length of the CDR3 is 13 residues. Generated by immunoSEQ multiplex PCR, the TCRdb table keeps only in-frame clones and is missing some. The sample is made up of about 32,000 clones, and the top ten hold about 6.1% of it. Comments on this clone: What it recognizes is unknown. The CDR3 goes on 3 residues after the read ends, and that part is filled in from the germline J gene.

The chain uses TRBV20-1 and TRBJ1-2, with 10 bases lining up with TRBD1. The sequencing sample was made of blood buffy coat. This clonotype originated in a woman aged 18-70 years with a cervical HPV16 infection that either progressed to CIN3+ or cleared (not recorded which). The DNA read from the CDR3 is TGCAGTGCTAAGGACAGGGGGACCAGAGGC. Its protein product is CSAKDRGTRG. The full CDR3 protein is CSAKDRGTRGYTF.